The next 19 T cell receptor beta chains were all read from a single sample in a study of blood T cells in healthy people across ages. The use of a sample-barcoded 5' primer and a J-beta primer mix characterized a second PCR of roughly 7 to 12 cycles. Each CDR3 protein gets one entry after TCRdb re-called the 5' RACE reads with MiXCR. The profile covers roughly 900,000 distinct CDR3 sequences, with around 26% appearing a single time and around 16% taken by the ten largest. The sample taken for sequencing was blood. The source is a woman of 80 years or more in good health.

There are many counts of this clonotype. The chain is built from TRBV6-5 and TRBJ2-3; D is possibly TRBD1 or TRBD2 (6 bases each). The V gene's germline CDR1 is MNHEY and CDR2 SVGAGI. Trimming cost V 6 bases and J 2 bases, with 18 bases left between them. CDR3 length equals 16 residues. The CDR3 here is CASSPRGRGYTDTQYF. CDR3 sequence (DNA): TGTGCCAGCAGCCCTCGGGGGCGGGGATACACAGATACGCAGTATTTT.

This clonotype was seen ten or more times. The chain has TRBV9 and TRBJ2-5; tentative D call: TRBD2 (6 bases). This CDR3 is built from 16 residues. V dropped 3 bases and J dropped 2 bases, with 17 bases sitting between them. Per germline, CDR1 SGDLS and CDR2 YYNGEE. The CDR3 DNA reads TGTGCCAGCAGCGGCGGGGCAGGGAACAAGCAAGAGACCCAGTACTTC. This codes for CASSGGAGNKQETQYF. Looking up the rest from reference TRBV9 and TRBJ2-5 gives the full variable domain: DSGVTQTPKHLITATGQRVTLRCSPRSGDLSVYWYQQSLDQGLQFLIQYYNGEERAKGNILERFSAQQFPDLHSELNLSSLELGDSALYFCASSGGAGNKQETQYFGPGTRLLVL.

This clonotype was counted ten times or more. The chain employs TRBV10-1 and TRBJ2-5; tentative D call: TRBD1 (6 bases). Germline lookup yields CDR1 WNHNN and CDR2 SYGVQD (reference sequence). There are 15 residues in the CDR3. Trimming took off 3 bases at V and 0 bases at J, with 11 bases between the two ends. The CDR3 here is CASSDPGTNQETQYF. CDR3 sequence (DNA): TGCGCCAGCAGTGACCCTGGGACAAACCAAGAGACCCAGTACTTC.

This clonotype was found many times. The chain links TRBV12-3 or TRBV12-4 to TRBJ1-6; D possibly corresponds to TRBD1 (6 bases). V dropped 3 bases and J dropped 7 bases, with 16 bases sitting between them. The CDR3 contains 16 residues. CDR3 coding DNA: TGTGCCAGCAGTTTGGCGTTCCAGGGGAGCAATTCACCCCTCCACTTT. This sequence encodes CASSLAFQGSNSPLHF.

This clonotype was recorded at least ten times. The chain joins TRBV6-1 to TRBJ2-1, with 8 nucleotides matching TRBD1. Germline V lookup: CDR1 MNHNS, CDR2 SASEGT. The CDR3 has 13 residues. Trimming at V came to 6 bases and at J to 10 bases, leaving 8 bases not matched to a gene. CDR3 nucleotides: TGTGCCAGCAGCCCGGGACAGGCATGGGAGCAGTTCTTC. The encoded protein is CASSPGQAWEQFF.

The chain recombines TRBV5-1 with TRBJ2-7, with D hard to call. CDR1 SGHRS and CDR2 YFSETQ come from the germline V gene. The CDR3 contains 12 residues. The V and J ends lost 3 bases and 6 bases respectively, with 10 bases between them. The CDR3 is CASSSDSCEQYF. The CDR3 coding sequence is TGCGCCAGCAGCTCAGACTCTTGCGAGCAGTACTTC.

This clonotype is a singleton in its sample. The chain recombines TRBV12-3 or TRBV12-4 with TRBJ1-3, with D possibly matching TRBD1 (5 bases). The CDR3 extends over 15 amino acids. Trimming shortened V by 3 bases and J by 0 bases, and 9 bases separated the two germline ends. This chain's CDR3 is CASSFDSLSGNTIYF. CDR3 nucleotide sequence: TGTGCCAGCAGTTTCGACAGTCTCTCTGGAAACACCATATATTTT.

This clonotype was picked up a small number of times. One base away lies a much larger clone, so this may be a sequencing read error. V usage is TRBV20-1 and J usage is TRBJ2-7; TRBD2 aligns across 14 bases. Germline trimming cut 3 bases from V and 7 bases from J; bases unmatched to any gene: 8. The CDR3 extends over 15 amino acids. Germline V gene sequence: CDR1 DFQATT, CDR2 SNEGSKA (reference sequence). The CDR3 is CSARRLAGGYNEQYF. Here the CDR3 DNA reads TGCAGTGCTAGGAGACTAGCGGGGGGGTACAATGAGCAGTACTTC.

CDR3 in amino acids: CAWSVLGQPLSPQHF. Written as DNA, the CDR3 is TGTGCCTGGAGTGTACTTGGGCAGCCTTTGTCCCCCCAGCATTTT. The V gene is TRBV30, the J gene TRBJ1-5; no definite D call. Germline V CDR1 and CDR2: GTSNPN, SVGIG (reference sequence). With 0 bases removed from V and 10 bases from J, the gap between germline ends came to 19 bases. The CDR3 spans 15 residues.

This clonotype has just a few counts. The CDR3 nucleotides are TGTGCCAGCTCACCACCGCGGGGGGCGTGGACTGAAGCTTTCTTT. Amino acids: CASSPPRGAWTEAFF. V and J are TRBV18 and TRBJ1-1, with a possible D match to TRBD1 (6 bases). Between the trimmed V and J ends, which lost 0 bases and 5 bases, there was a span of 13 bases. Germline V gene data show CDR1 as KGHSH and CDR2 as LQKENI. CDR3 length equals 15 residues.

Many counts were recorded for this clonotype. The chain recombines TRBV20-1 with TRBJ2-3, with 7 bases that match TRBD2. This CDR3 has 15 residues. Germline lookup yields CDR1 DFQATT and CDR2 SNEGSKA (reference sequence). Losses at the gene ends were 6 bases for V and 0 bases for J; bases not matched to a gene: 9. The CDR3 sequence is CSARSGTTSTDTQYF. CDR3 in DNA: TGCAGTGCCCGAAGCGGGACTACAAGCACAGATACGCAGTATTTT.

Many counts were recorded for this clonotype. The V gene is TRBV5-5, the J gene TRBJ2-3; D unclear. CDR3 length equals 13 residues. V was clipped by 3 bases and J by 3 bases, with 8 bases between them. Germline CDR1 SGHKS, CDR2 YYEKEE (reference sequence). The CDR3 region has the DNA TGTGCCAGCAGCTCCTATAGGACAGATACGCAGTATTTT. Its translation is CASSSYRTDTQYF.

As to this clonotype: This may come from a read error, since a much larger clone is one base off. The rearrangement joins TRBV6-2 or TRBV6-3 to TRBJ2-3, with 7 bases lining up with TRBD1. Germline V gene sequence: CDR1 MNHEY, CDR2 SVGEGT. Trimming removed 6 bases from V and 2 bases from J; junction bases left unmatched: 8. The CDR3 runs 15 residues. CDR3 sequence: CASRTRGQNTDTQYF. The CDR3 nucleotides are TGTGCCAGCAGAACAAGGGGACAGAACACAGATACGCAGTATTTT.

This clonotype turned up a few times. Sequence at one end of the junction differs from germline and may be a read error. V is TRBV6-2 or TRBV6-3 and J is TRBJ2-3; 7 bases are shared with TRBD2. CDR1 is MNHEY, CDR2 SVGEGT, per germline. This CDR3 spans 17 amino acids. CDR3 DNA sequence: TGTGCCAGCAGTTACTCGGCTAGCGGATTTCGCACAGATACGCGGTATTTT. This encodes CASSYSASGFRTDTRYF.

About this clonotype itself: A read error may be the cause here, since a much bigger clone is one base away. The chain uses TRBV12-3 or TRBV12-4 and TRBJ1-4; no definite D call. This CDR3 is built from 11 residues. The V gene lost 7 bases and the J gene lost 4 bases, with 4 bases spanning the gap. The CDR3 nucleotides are TGTGCCAGCAACATTAATGAAAAACTGTTTTTT. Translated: CASNINEKLFF.

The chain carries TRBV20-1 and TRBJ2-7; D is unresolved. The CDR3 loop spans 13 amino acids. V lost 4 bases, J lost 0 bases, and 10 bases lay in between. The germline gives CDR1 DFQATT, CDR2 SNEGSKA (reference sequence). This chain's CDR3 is CSAKGSSSYEQYF. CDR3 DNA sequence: TGCAGTGCTAAGGGTTCCAGCTCCTACGAGCAGTACTTC.

Written as DNA, the CDR3 is TGCAGTGCTAGGAACACTTGCCTGAGCTCCTATAATTCACCCCTCCACTTT. This gives the protein CSARNTCLSSYNSPLHF. The J gene is TRBJ1-6, the V gene TRBV20-1, with no clear D. Per germline, CDR1 DFQATT and CDR2 SNEGSKA (reference sequence). The CDR3 is 17 amino acids. V was shortened by 3 bases and J by 0 bases, with 15 bases between the two germline ends.

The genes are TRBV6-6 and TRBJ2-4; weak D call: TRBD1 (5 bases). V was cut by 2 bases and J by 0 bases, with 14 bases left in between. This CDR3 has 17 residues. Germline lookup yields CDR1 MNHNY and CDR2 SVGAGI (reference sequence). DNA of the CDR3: TGTGCCAGCAGTTACGAGTTAGACAGATTAGCCAAAAACATTCAGTACTTC. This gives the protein CASSYELDRLAKNIQYF.

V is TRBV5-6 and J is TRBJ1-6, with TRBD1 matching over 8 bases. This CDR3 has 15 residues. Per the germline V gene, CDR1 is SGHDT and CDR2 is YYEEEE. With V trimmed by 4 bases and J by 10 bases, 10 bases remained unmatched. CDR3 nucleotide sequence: TGTGCCAGCAGCATCCGGGACAGGCTCCGGTCACCCCTCCACTTT. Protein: CASSIRDRLRSPLHF.